These 22 T cell receptor beta chains were sequenced from one sample in a study of regulatory T cells in long-lasting Graves disease (dated by TCRdb to about 2021). The method was multiplex PCR. The data were produced on an Illumina HiSeq 4000. TCR beta libraries were built with iRepertoire HTBI primers and Arm-PCR amplification of CDR3 regions. TCRdb ran its own pipeline on the public reads, namely fastp trimming at Q25 and MiXCR clone calling, and kept in-frame beta chains. Entries are consolidated by CDR3 protein sequence, retaining the most common genes and DNA. Present in this sample are roughly 430,000 distinct CDR3 sequences, roughly 17% of which were seen just once. About 10% of the sample comes from the top ten. Reading the label with the study, this specimen's time point is: newly diagnosed GD, antithyroid drugs for less than 3 months. For both TCR sequencing and RNA sequencing, RNA was extracted from PBMCs in TRIzol.

The same sample was also studied in work on T cells in Graves' hyperthyroidism and ophthalmopathy.

This material consisted of peripheral blood mononuclear cells (PBMCs), taken at new diagnosis, from a patient treated with antithyroid drugs. The receptors here all came from a woman younger than 45 with Graves disease. Donor details come from another sample of the same person, matched by shared clones.

This rearrangement joins TRBV6-1 to TRBJ2-5, with 10 bases that match TRBD2. With 6 bases clipped from V and 1 base from J, the junction kept 5 bases outside the gene matches. CDR1 MNHNS and CDR2 SASEGT come from the germline V gene. The CDR3 has 15 amino acids. For the CDR3, the DNA is TGTGCCAGCAGCCAGCGGGAGGGCCCCCAAGAGACCCAGTACTTC. The encoded protein is CASSQREGPQETQYF.

The CDR3 spells CASSPIEVTAPSGNTIYF. The CDR3 bases are TGTGCCAGCTCACCGATTGAGGTTACCGCACCCTCTGGAAACACCATATATTTT. The chain joins TRBV18 to TRBJ1-3; D not certain. Germline lookup yields CDR1 KGHSH and CDR2 LQKENI. This CDR3 spans 18 amino acids. Trimming pared 3 bases from V and 0 bases from J, leaving 18 bases between.

Ten or more counts support this clonotype. J is TRBJ2-7 and V is TRBV28; D is possibly TRBD2 (6 bases). V was pared by 5 bases and J by 4 bases, with 18 bases between. The germline V gene encodes CDR1 MDHEN and CDR2 SYDVKM. This CDR3 region has 15 residues. The CDR3 DNA is TGTGCCAGCAGTCCTCCCCGCGGGAACCGATACGAGCAGTACTTC. This translates into CASSPPRGNRYEQYF.

This clonotype was counted once. This chain joins TRBV20-1 and TRBJ2-1, with 14 bases aligning to TRBD2. This CDR3 is 16 amino acids long. Germline CDR1 reads DFQATT; CDR2 reads SNEGSKA (reference sequence). The trim removed 6 bases at V and 7 bases at J, leaving 11 bases unmatched. The CDR3 region is CSAPGLAGGFLNEQFF. The DNA of the CDR3 is TGCAGTGCCCCAGGACTAGCGGGAGGATTTTTAAATGAGCAGTTCTTC.

This clonotype showed up just a few times. This chain uses TRBV4-3 with TRBJ2-1; possible D gene TRBD2, 5 bases. V gave up 3 bases and J gave up 11 bases, with 14 bases separating them. CDR1 and CDR2 (germline): LGHNA, YSLEER. The CDR3 sequence is 13 residues long. CDR3 in amino acids: CASSQGMRVQQFF. The CDR3 region has the DNA TGCGCCAGCAGCCAGGGGATGCGGGTGCAGCAGTTCTTC.

There are many counts of this clonotype. The chain recombines TRBV2 with TRBJ1-1; 9 bases map to TRBD1. Losses at the gene ends were 8 bases for V and 5 bases for J; bases not matched to a gene: 9. The CDR3 extends over 14 amino acids. The germline gives CDR1 SNHLY, CDR2 FYNNEI. The DNA of the CDR3 is TGTGCCAGCCTTGGGCCGGGACAGGGAACTGAAGCTTTCTTT. It is translated as CASLGPGQGTEAFF.

The chain employs TRBV7-9 and TRBJ2-4, with 7 bases aligning to TRBD2. CDR1 and CDR2 (germline): SEHNR, FQNEAQ (reference sequence). CDR3 length equals 16 residues. Trimming at V came to 5 bases and at J to 3 bases, leaving 10 bases not matched to a gene. The CDR3 sequence: CASSLRGEGSKNIQYF. The CDR3 DNA reads as TGTGCCAGCAGCCTCCGGGGGGAGGGGAGCAAAAACATTCAGTACTTC.

The sample holds many counts of this clonotype. The chain joins TRBV20-1 to TRBJ1-5, with TRBD1 matching 9 bases. Trimming removed 6 bases from V and 2 bases from J; junction bases left unmatched: 5. The CDR3 runs to 14 residues. Germline loops: CDR1 DFQATT, CDR2 SNEGSKA (reference sequence). CDR3 DNA sequence: TGCAGTGCAGAGGACAGGGGAGGCAATCAGCCCCAGCATTTT. This encodes CSAEDRGGNQPQHF.

This clonotype was seen repeatedly, ten times or more. CDR3 protein: CSAPRGTSGRRDEQFF. Written as DNA, the CDR3 is TGCAGTGCCCCCCGGGGGACTAGCGGGAGGAGGGATGAGCAGTTCTTC. The V gene is TRBV20-1, the J gene TRBJ2-1; TRBD2 matches 15 bases. The junction had 11 bases not matched to a gene; V was cut back by 6 bases and J by 8 bases. Looked up from germline, CDR1 is DFQATT and CDR2 is SNEGSKA (reference sequence). CDR3 length: 16 residues.

This clonotype was seen many times. V and J are TRBV18 and TRBJ1-1, with no clear D. CDR3 length: 12 amino acids. Trimming removed 2 bases at V and 8 bases at J, with 9 bases between. Per germline, CDR1 KGHSH and CDR2 LQKENI. The CDR3 region is CASSPYSPEAFF. CDR3 bases: TGTGCCAGCTCACCATACAGCCCCGAAGCTTTCTTT.

This clonotype was counted many times. This rearrangement joins TRBV28 to TRBJ1-2; D ambiguous. Germline assignment: CDR1 MDHEN and CDR2 SYDVKM. V lost 5 bases to trimming and J lost 6 bases, with 7 bases between them. The CDR3 is 11 amino acids. CDR3 in amino acids: CASSKADGYTF. The CDR3 DNA reads as TGTGCCAGCAGTAAGGCTGATGGCTACACCTTC.

Comments on this clonotype: This could be a read error, since a much larger clone is one nucleotide away. The chain has TRBV6-1 and TRBJ1-1; 7 bases line up with TRBD1. This CDR3 comprises 16 residues. Germline-derived CDR1 and CDR2 are MNHNS and SASEGT. The CDR3 sequence: CASNPPGTAKNTGAFF. In DNA form, the CDR3 reads TGTGCCAGCAACCCACCAGGGACAGCGAAGAACACTGGAGCTTTCTTT.

This clonotype has a handful of counts. The chain links TRBV18 to TRBJ1-2; possibly TRBD1 for D (5 bases). The V and J ends lost 6 bases and 1 base respectively, with 15 bases between them. Germline lookup yields CDR1 KGHSH and CDR2 LQKENI. This CDR3 has 15 residues. CDR3 residues: CASSLGADNNYGYTF. DNA for the CDR3: TGTGCCAGCTCCCTCGGGGCAGACAATAACTATGGCTACACCTTC. Combining the CDR3 with reference TRBV18 and TRBJ1-2 gives the whole variable domain NAGVMQNPRHLVRRRGQEARLRCSPMKGHSHVYWYRQLPEEGLKFMVYLQKENIIDESGMPKERFSAEFPKEGPSILRIQQVVRGDSAAYFCASSLGADNNYGYTFGSGTRLTVV.

This clonotype occurred many times. CDR3 in amino acids: CASSLYAAKNIQYF. The CDR3 DNA reads TGTGCCAGCAGCTTGTATGCAGCCAAAAACATTCAGTACTTC. This chain links TRBV5-5 with TRBJ2-4; D remains unclear. The CDR3 length is 14 residues. The ends were cut back, 1 base at V and 0 bases at J, with 5 bases in the middle. The germline gives CDR1 SGHKS, CDR2 YYEKEE (reference sequence).

This clonotype was counted many times. The chain recombines TRBV30 with TRBJ1-6, with 7 nucleotides matching TRBD1. This CDR3 is built from 16 residues. Germline V CDR1 and CDR2: GTSNPN, SVGIG (reference sequence). V shed 7 bases and J 10 bases; nucleotides not matched to a gene: 19. In DNA, the CDR3 is TGTGCCTCCGCGGGGGCGCGACAGGGATTTGGATCACCCCTCCACTTT. This encodes CASAGARQGFGSPLHF.

This clonotype has ten or more counts. V gene TRBV28 combines with J gene TRBJ1-2, with a tentative D call TRBD1 (6 bases). The CDR3 length is 13 residues. V shed 8 bases and J shed 1 base, with 11 bases lying between them. Germline assignment: CDR1 MDHEN and CDR2 SYDVKM. The DNA for the CDR3 is TGTGCCAGCCTTAAACAGGGTAACTATGGCTACACCTTC. This sequence encodes CASLKQGNYGYTF.

There are many counts of this clonotype. The rearrangement links TRBV7-2 to TRBJ2-4; D possibly uses TRBD1 or TRBD2 (5 bases each). The CDR3 has 16 amino acids. V shed 1 base and J shed 5 bases, with 15 bases lying between them. Looked up from germline, CDR1 is SGHTA and CDR2 is FQGNSA. The CDR3, as DNA: TGTGCCAGCAGCTTAGAGCGGCTCTGGGGCCAAAACATTCAGTACTTC. This translates into CASSLERLWGQNIQYF.

This clonotype has at least ten counts. The V call is TRBV28, the J call TRBJ2-7, with 8 bases identical to TRBD2. J lost 7 bases, V lost 3 bases, and 8 bases had no gene match. Germline V gives CDR1 MDHEN, CDR2 SYDVKM. The CDR3 has 14 residues. The chain's CDR3 is CASSLGAGAGEQYF. CDR3 nucleotide sequence: TGTGCCAGCAGTTTGGGAGCGGGAGCGGGGGAGCAGTACTTC. Full variable domain (rest looked up from reference TRBV28 and TRBJ2-7): DVKVTQSSRYLVKRTGEKVFLECVQDMDHENMFWYRQDPGLGLRLIYFSYDVKMKEKGDIPEGYSVSREKKERFSLILESASTNQTSMYLCASSLGAGAGEQYFGPGTRLTVT.

This clonotype was observed at least ten times. Here the CDR3 DNA reads TGTGCCAGCAGCTTAAATAAGTGGACGGAGGACACTGAAGCTTTCTTT. Residues: CASSLNKWTEDTEAFF. The chain is built from TRBV13 and TRBJ1-1; D ambiguous. In germline, CDR1 is PRHDT, CDR2 FYEKMQ (reference sequence). This CDR3 is built from 16 residues. The germline V and J ends were trimmed by 2 bases and 3 bases, with 16 bases remaining between them. Looking up the rest from reference TRBV13 and TRBJ1-1 gives the full variable domain: AAGVIQSPRHLIKEKRETATLKCYPIPRHDTVYWYQQGPGQDPQFLISFYEKMQSDKGSIPDRFSAQQFSDYHSELNMSSLELGDSALYFCASSLNKWTEDTEAFFGQGTRLTVV.

There are many counts of this clonotype. V usage is TRBV18 and J usage is TRBJ2-7; D unresolved. The CDR3 has 12 amino acids. Trimming stripped 2 bases from V and 8 bases from J, with 10 bases between. CDR1 and CDR2 (germline): KGHSH, LQKENI. CDR3 loop: CASSPDPTKQYF. The CDR3 DNA reads as TGTGCCAGCTCACCAGACCCGACCAAGCAGTACTTC.

The chain has TRBV6-1 and TRBJ1-5; 8 nucleotides align to TRBD1. This CDR3 is built from 16 residues. V lost 6 bases and J lost 3; bases outside the gene matches: 10. Germline V gives CDR1 MNHNS, CDR2 SASEGT. CDR3 bases: TGTGCCAGCAGATTTGCCCCGACAGGGGTCAATCAGCCCCAGCATTTT. This encodes CASRFAPTGVNQPQHF.

This clonotype was detected only once. This likely reflects a read error, since a far larger clone is one base away. No conserved phenylalanine or tryptophan ends this CDR3, so it is likely a read error. V gene TRBV13 combines with J gene TRBJ2-7, with 7 bases lining up with TRBD1. Germline CDR1 PRHDT, CDR2 FYEKMQ (reference sequence). CDR3 length equals 13 residues. CDR3 residues: CASSVSTGNEQYS. CDR3 DNA: TGCGCCAGCAGTGTCTCGACAGGGAACGAGCAGTACTCC.